This T cell receptor (beta chain) was captured by sequencing in a study of blood T cells in healthy people across ages. Broader study findings: There was no known CMV status for donors, so expanded clonotype changes were possibly confounded.

The total RNA that was extracted per sample amounted to at least 5 micrograms. A second PCR of 7 to 11 cycles used a sample-barcoded 5' primer and a J-beta primer mix. Each cDNA molecule received a tag from a template-switch adaptor that had 12 random nucleotides. MiXCR, run by TCRdb on the 5' RACE reads, gives a single entry per CDR3 protein. The sample yields approximately 730,000 distinct CDR3 sequences, around 40% seen once. Turning to this clonotype: Its antigen remains unidentified.

Germline V gene data show CDR1 as SGDLS and CDR2 as YYNGEE. V lost 0 bases, J lost 3 bases, and 6 bases stayed unmatched. CDR3 size: 15 residues. The specimen sequenced was blood. This TCR derives from a woman aged 60-75 years in good health. The chain has TRBV9 and TRBJ2-7; 7 bases match TRBD1. The CDR3 nucleotides read TGTGCCAGCAGCGTAGCTACAGGGGTAGGCTACGAGCAGTACTTC. This encodes CASSVATGVGYEQYF.